The 10 T cell receptor beta chains below were found in one sample sequenced in a study of blood T cell repertoires in COVID-19. The repertoire was sequenced with immunoSEQ multiplex PCR; TCRdb's copy has only in-frame clones and lacks some. The sample shows some 300,000 clones, just under 90% of them seen only once. Sequenced material: peripheral blood. These receptors all stem from a woman between 50 and 59 years old with COVID-19, enrolled during active disease.

This chain connects TRBV3-1 (or the pseudogene TRBV3-2) to TRBJ1-2; no clear D gene. The CDR3 sequence is 14 residues long. V was cut by 2 bases and J by 3 bases, with 10 bases left in between. Germline CDR1 and CDR2: LGHDT and YNNKEL (reference sequence). The DNA for the CDR3 is TGTGCCAGCAGCCAAACCCGAGCCCACTATGGCTACACCTTC. Translation: CASSQTRAHYGYTF.

This clone occurred a few times. V usage is TRBV10-3 and J usage is TRBJ1-1, with D uncertain. Looked up from germline, CDR1 is ENHRY and CDR2 is SYGVKD. The CDR3 is made up of 19 amino acids. V was cut by 0 bases and J by 1 base, with 21 bases left in between. In DNA, the CDR3 is TGTGCCATCAGTGAGTCGAGCGTAACGAGCGTTGATAGGAACACTGAAGCTTTCTTT. Translating it yields CAISESSVTSVDRNTEAFF.

The chain uses TRBV19 and TRBJ2-1; TRBD2 matches 14 bases. The CDR3 is 16 residues long. V lost 10 bases and J lost 7; bases outside the gene matches: 12. CDR1 is LNHDA and CDR2 is SQIVND in the germline V gene (reference sequence). DNA for the CDR3: TGTGCCACTACGACCCCGGGACTAGCGGGAGTTAATGAGCAGTTCTTC. Residues: CATTTPGLAGVNEQFF.

The chain couples TRBV27 to TRBJ1-2; tentative D call: TRBD1 (6 bases). CDR1 MNHEY and CDR2 SMNVEV come from the germline V gene (reference sequence). The CDR3 extends over 14 amino acids. Trimming shortened V by 5 bases and J by 7 bases, and 17 bases separated the two germline ends. The CDR3 nucleotides are TGTGCCAGCAGTCCGACCACAGGGTTAGCTGGCTACACCTTC. This sequence encodes CASSPTTGLAGYTF.

The chain recombines TRBV28 with TRBJ2-2; no clear D. Deletions cut 7 bases from V and 1 base from J, with 4 bases between. The length of the CDR3 is 12 residues. Germline CDR1 and CDR2: MDHEN and SYDVKM. The CDR3: CASIENTGELFF. For the CDR3, the DNA is TGTGCCAGCATAGAGAACACCGGGGAGCTGTTTTTT.

This clone was counted once. The gene calls are TRBV19 and TRBJ1-1; TRBD1 agrees at 8 bases. The V segment lost 7 bases and the J segment 6 bases; nucleotides outside the gene matches: 7. The germline V gene has CDR1 LNHDA and CDR2 SQIVND (reference sequence). The length of the CDR3 is 13 residues. The CDR3 region is CASTGQGVPEAFF. In nucleotides, the CDR3 is TGTGCCAGTACTGGACAGGGCGTCCCTGAAGCTTTCTTT.

The V call is TRBV18, the J call TRBJ1-5; no reliable D call. Germline V gene sequence: CDR1 KGHSH, CDR2 LQKENI. This CDR3 has 15 amino acids. V lost 6 bases, J lost 3 bases, and 15 bases lay in between. The CDR3 spells CASSYLRGTNQPQHF. In DNA form, the CDR3 reads TGTGCCAGCTCGTACCTTCGCGGTACCAATCAGCCCCAGCATTTT.

V usage is TRBV10-1 and J usage is TRBJ2-7; 7 positions agree with TRBD2. This CDR3 is built from 12 residues. Germline CDR1 is WNHNN and CDR2 is SYGVQD (reference sequence). V lost 8 bases, J lost 4 bases, and 5 bases stayed unmatched. The CDR3 nucleotides read TGCGCCAGCCCGGGACTAACGTACGAGCAGTACTTC. Protein: CASPGLTYEQYF.

The chain recombines TRBV13 with TRBJ2-7, with 8 bases lining up with TRBD2. CDR1 is PRHDT, CDR2 FYEKMQ, per germline (reference sequence). The CDR3 is 15 amino acids. V trimming: 6 bases; J trimming: 2 bases; junction bases outside the gene matches: 9. The CDR3 bases are TGTGCCAGCAGGGGACGAGCGGGAGAGGCCTACGAGCAGTACTTC. Protein product: CASRGRAGEAYEQYF.

V is TRBV6-5 and J is TRBJ2-2; 9 nucleotides align to TRBD1. J was trimmed by 4 bases and V by 2 bases; bases with no gene match: 2. CDR1 and CDR2 (germline): MNHEY, SVGAGI. The CDR3 sequence is 15 residues long. The CDR3 spells CASSYGDRVTGELFF. The CDR3 DNA reads as TGTGCCAGCAGTTACGGGGACAGGGTCACCGGGGAGCTGTTTTTT.